Described below is a single TCR beta chain sequence and its context. Time point: newly diagnosed GD, antithyroid drugs for less than 3 months. Making the TCR library involved RNA that had been extracted from PBMCs. The entry originates in a study of regulatory T cells in long-lasting Graves disease. CDR3 length: 18 residues. CDR1 LNHDA and CDR2 SQIVND come from the germline V gene (reference sequence). Trimming shortened V by 5 bases and J by 2 bases, and 22 bases separated the two germline ends. HTBI primers from iRepertoire and Arm-PCR of CDR3 regions yielded the TCR beta libraries. TCRdb analysed the multiplex PCR reads with MiXCR anew, one entry per CDR3 protein. The sample holds 200,000 to 250,000 distinct CDR3 sequences, 20% to 25% seen once.

The V and J genes are TRBV19 and TRBJ1-5, with D unresolved. The origin of this receptor is a female donor with Graves disease. The sample here was peripheral blood mononuclear cells (PBMCs), taken at new diagnosis, from a patient treated with antithyroid drugs. The CDR3, as DNA: TGTGCCAGTAGTGAGCCCTTATGGGAAGGGTTGGGCAATCAGCCCCAGCATTTT. As protein: CASSEPLWEGLGNQPQHF.